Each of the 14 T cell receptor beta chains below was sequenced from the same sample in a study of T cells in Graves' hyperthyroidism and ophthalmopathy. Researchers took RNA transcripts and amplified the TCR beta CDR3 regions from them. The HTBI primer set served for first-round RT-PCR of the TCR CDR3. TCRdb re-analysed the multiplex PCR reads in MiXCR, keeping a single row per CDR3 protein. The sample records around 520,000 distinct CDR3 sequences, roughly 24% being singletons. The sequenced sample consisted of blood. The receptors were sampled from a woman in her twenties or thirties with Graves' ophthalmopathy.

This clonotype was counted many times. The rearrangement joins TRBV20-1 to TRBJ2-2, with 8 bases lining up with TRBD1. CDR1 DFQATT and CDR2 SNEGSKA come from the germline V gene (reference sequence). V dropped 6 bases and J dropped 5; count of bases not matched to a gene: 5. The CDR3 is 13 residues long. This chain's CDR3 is CSAEGQGTGELFF. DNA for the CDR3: TGCAGTGCGGAAGGACAGGGAACCGGGGAGCTGTTTTTT.

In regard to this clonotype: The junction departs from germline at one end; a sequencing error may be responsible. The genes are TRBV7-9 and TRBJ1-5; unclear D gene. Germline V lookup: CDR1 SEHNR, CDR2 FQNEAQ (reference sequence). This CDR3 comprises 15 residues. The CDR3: CASSRHSGEGQPQQF. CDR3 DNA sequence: TGTGCCAGCAGCCGACATTCCGGCGAAGGTCAGCCCCAGCAGTTT.

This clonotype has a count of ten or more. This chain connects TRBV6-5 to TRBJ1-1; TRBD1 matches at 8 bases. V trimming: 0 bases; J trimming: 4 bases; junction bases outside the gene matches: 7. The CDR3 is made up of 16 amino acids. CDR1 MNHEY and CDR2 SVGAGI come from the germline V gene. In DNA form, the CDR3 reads TGTGCCAGCAGTTACTCCTTCGACAGGGGCGGCACTGAAGCTTTCTTT. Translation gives CASSYSFDRGGTEAFF.

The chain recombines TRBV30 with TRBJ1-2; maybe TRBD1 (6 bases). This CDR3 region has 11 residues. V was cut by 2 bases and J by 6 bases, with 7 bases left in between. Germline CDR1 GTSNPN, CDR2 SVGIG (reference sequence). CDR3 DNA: TGTGCCTGGAGTACAGGGAATGGCTACACCTTC. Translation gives CAWSTGNGYTF. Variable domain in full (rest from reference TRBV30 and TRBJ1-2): SQTIHQWPATLVQPVGSPLSLECTVEGTSNPNLYWYRQAAGRGLQLLFYSVGIGQISSEVPQNLSASRPQDRQFILSSKKLLLSDSGFYLCAWSTGNGYTFGSGTRLTVV.

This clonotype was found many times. CDR3 loop: CASRYRDPKLMGNQPQHF. The CDR3 DNA reads as TGTGCCAGCAGGTACCGGGACCCCAAATTGATGGGCAATCAGCCCCAGCATTTT. The J gene is TRBJ1-5, the V gene TRBV28, with a tentative D call TRBD1 (5 bases). Trimming left V 6 bases short and J 2 bases short, with 23 bases between. CDR1 is MDHEN, CDR2 SYDVKM, per germline. The CDR3 spans 18 residues.

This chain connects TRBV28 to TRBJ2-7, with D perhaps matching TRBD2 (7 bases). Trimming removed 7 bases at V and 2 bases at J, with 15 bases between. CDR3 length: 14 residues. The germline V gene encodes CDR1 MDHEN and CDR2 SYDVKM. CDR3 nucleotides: TGTGCCAGCACCCAAGGGGGGGTGACCTACGAGCAGTACTTC. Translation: CASTQGGVTYEQYF.

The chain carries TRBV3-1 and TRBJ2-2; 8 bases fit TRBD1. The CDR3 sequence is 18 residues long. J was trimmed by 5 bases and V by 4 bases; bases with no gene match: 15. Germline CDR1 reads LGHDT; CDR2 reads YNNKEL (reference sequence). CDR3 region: CASSPFEAGGLRTGELFF. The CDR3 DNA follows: TGTGCCAGCAGCCCCTTTGAAGCAGGGGGCTTAAGGACCGGGGAGCTGTTTTTT.

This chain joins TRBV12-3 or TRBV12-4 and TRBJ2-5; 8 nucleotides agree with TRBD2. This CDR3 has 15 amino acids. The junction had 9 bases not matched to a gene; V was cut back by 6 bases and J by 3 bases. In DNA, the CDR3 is TGTGCCAGCAGGGGTCGGGGTAGCGGGAAAGAGACCCAGTACTTC. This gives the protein CASRGRGSGKETQYF.

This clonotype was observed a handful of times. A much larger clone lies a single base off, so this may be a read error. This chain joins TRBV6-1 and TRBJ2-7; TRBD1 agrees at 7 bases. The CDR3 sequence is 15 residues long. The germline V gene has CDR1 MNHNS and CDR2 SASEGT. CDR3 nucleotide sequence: TGTGCCGGCAGTCCACGGACAGGAGTCTCCTACGAGCAGTACTTC. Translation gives CAGSPRTGVSYEQYF.

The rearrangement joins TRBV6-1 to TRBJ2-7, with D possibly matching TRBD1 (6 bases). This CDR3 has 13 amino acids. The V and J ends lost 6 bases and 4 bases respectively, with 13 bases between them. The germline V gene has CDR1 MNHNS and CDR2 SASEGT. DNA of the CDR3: TGTGCCAGCAGCCACCGGACAGAGTACGAGCAGTACTTC. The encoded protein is CASSHRTEYEQYF.

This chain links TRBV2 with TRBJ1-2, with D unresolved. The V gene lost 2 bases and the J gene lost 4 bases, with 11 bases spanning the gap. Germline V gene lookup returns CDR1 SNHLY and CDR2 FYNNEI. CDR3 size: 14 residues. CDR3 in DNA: TGTGCCAGCAGTGAAACGGTCAGGAGCTATGGCTACACCTTC. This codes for CASSETVRSYGYTF.

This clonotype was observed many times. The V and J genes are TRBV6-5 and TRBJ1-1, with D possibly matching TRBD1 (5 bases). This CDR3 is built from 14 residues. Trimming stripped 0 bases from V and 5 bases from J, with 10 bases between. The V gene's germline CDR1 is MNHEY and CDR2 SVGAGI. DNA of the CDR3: TGTGCCAGCAGTTACTCGAGGGACGGGACTGAAGCTTTCTTT. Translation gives CASSYSRDGTEAFF.

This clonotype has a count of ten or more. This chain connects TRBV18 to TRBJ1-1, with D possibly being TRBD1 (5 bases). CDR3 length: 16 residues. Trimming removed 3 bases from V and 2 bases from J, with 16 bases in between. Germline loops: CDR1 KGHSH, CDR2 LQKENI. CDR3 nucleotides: TGTGCCAGCTCACCTCCTCGACAGTTTGGAAACACTGAAGCTTTCTTT. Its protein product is CASSPPRQFGNTEAFF.

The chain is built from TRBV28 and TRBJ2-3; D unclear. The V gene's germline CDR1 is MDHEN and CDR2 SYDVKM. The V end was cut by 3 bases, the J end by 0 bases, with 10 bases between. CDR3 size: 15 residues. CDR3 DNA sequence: TGTGCCAGCAGTTTGGTGGGTATGAGCACAGATACGCAGTATTTT. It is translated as CASSLVGMSTDTQYF.